A selection of T cell receptor beta chains follows, all from one sample in a study of post-analysis software for immune sequencing data. TCRdb called the PCR reads again in MiXCR, with one record for every CDR3 protein. Of roughly 540,000 distinct CDR3 sequences listed, around a third are singletons. The sample comprised blood. These receptors were collected from a girl aged 2 to 17 with multiple sclerosis. Both conserved end residues are part of each CDR3. Each record gives: clone size, J gene, D gene, V gene, CDR3 length, CDR3 protein, CDR3 DNA. The D gene is left open where the match is weak. Part of the rows lack a size; the others show once, few, many or a class for expanded clones.

>few|TRBJ2-5|NA|TRBV20-1|13
CSASWLAQETQYF
TGCAGTGCTAGTTGGCTAGCACAAGAGACCCAGTACTTC
>once|TRBJ2-3|NA|TRBV12-3/TRBV12-4|17
CASSKDGVGMTRDTQYF
TGTGCCAGCAGTAAGGACGGGGTGGGTATGACAAGAGATACGCAGTATTTT
>NA|TRBJ2-5|TRBD2|TRBV11-2|15
CTSRYGLAAGETQYF
TGTACCAGCAGATATGGACTAGCAGCGGGAGAGACCCAGTACTTC
>NA|TRBJ1-2|NA|TRBV20-1|13
CSAREFRQRGYTF
TGCAGTGCTAGGGAGTTCCGACAGCGCGGCTACACCTTC
>NA|TRBJ1-2|NA|TRBV4-1|15
CASSQDREQRHGYTF
TGCGCCAGCAGCCAAGATCGAGAACAGAGGCATGGCTACACCTTC
>NA|TRBJ2-3|TRBD1|TRBV5-1|14
CASSPQGFSDTQYF
TGCGCCAGCAGCCCACAGGGGTTCTCAGATACGCAGTATTTT
>many|TRBJ2-5|NA|TRBV18|12
CASSPRGETQYF
TGTGCCAGCAGTCCCCGGGGGGAGACCCAGTACTTC
>many|TRBJ1-2|NA|TRBV27|15
CASSLSDREGYGYTF
TGTGCCAGCAGTTTATCGGACAGAGAAGGCTATGGCTACACCTTC
>NA|TRBJ1-2|NA|TRBV29-1|12
CSVETGKVGYTF
TGCAGCGTCGAAACAGGGAAAGTTGGCTACACCTTC
>few|TRBJ1-1|NA|TRBV29-1|14
CSVAGVTANTEAFF
TGCAGCGTTGCTGGGGTTACCGCGAACACTGAAGCTTTCTTT
>few|TRBJ1-1|NA|TRBV5-1|16
CASSLFSGVGMGEAFF
TGCGCCAGCAGCTTGTTTAGCGGGGTCGGTATGGGTGAAGCTTTCTTT
>few|TRBJ2-4|NA|TRBV19|15
CASQTTFRAKNIQYF
TGTGCCAGTCAGACCACCTTCCGGGCCAAAAACATTCAGTACTTC
>NA|TRBJ1-1|TRBD1|TRBV5-1|15
CASSLAGTGPTEAFF
TGCGCCAGCAGCTTGGCCGGGACAGGGCCCACTGAAGCTTTCTTT
>many|TRBJ1-2|NA|TRBV20-1|13
CSARDGGSDGYTF
TGCAGTGCTAGAGATGGGGGGTCGGATGGCTACACCTTC
>NA|TRBJ2-1|TRBD2|TRBV2|16
CASSEMSSGAYNEQFF
TGTGCCAGCAGTGAAATGAGTAGCGGGGCCTACAATGAGCAGTTCTTC
>few|TRBJ1-2|NA|TRBV7-2|14
CASSSRQVSYGYTF
TGTGCCAGCAGCTCGAGACAGGTTTCTTATGGCTACACCTTC
>once|TRBJ2-7|NA|TRBV18|13
CASSPMAGSEQYF
TGTGCCAGCTCACCAATGGCAGGGAGCGAGCAGTACTTC
>NA|TRBJ2-3|NA|TRBV27|15
CASSLRPGPWDTQYF
TGTGCCAGCAGTTTACGTCCAGGGCCGTGGGATACGCAGTATTTT
>many|TRBJ2-7|TRBD1|TRBV7-9|14
CASSSGTVSYEQYF
TGTGCCAGCAGCTCCGGGACAGTCTCCTACGAGCAGTACTTC
>NA|TRBJ2-5|TRBD2|TRBV20-1|12
CSAWTSQETQYF
TGCAGTGCTTGGACTAGTCAAGAGACCCAGTACTTC
>NA|TRBJ1-5|NA|TRBV28|15
CASTPTARGNQPQHF
TGTGCCAGCACCCCGACTGCCAGGGGCAATCAGCCCCAGCATTTT
>NA|TRBJ2-5|TRBD2|TRBV20-1|13
CSARGSGEETQYF
TGCAGTGCTAGAGGTAGCGGGGAAGAGACCCAGTACTTC
>few|TRBJ2-5|TRBD1|TRBV5-1|16
CASSAGTGGTKGTQYF
TGCGCCAGCAGTGCCGGGACAGGGGGAACGAAGGGGACCCAGTACTTC
>few|TRBJ2-7|NA|TRBV5-5|16
CASSLVGGGKTYEQYF
TGTGCCAGCAGCTTGGTCGGCGGCGGAAAAACCTACGAGCAGTACTTC
>NA|TRBJ2-3|NA|TRBV5-1|15
CASRVAGPSTDTQYF
TGCGCCAGCAGAGTCGCGGGGCCCTCAACAGATACGCAGTATTTT
>once|TRBJ2-7|TRBD1|TRBV14|16
CASSPLGTGGPYEQYF
TGTGCCAGCAGCCCGCTCGGGACAGGGGGTCCCTACGAGCAGTACTTC
>NA|TRBJ1-1|TRBD1|TRBV7-2|13
CASSRRGGGEAFF
TGTGCCAGCAGTCGAAGAGGGGGCGGTGAAGCTTTCTTT
>NA|TRBJ1-4|NA|TRBV20-1|12
CSARPGRERLFF
TGCAGTGCTAGGCCGGGGAGGGAAAGGCTGTTTTTT
>NA|TRBJ1-2|NA|TRBV12-3/TRBV12-4|14
CASSLDRQNYGYTF
TGTGCCAGCAGTTTAGACAGACAAAACTATGGCTACACCTTC
>many|TRBJ2-1|TRBD2|TRBV2|15
CASSETSGGYNEQFF
TGTGCCAGCAGTGAAACTAGCGGGGGTTACAATGAGCAGTTCTTC
>NA|TRBJ2-2|NA|TRBV20-1|15
CSARDPGDRSGELFF
TGCAGTGCTAGAGATCCGGGGGACCGGTCCGGGGAGCTGTTTTTT
>NA|TRBJ2-5|NA|TRBV14|14
CASSPTWGGGTQYF
TGTGCCAGCAGCCCGACTTGGGGCGGAGGGACCCAGTACTTC
>NA|TRBJ1-2|TRBD1|TRBV20-1|14
CSASAGQGDYGYTF
TGCAGTGCTAGCGCGGGACAGGGTGACTATGGCTACACCTTC
>NA|TRBJ2-3|NA|TRBV5-1|13
CASRAIKADTQYF
TGCGCCAGCAGGGCGATTAAGGCAGATACGCAGTATTTT
>few|TRBJ2-5|TRBD2|TRBV27|16
CASSPRLAGLGETQYF
TGTGCCAGCAGTCCCCGACTAGCGGGCTTGGGGGAGACCCAGTACTTC
>NA|TRBJ1-2|TRBD1|TRBV3-1|15
CASSPWDRANYGYTF
TGTGCCAGCAGCCCATGGGACAGGGCTAACTATGGCTACACCTTC
>many|TRBJ1-2|TRBD1|TRBV5-1|14
CASSLDRGNYGYTF
TGCGCCAGCAGCTTGGACAGGGGCAACTATGGCTACACCTTC
>many|TRBJ2-4|NA|TRBV4-1|15
CASSQVGAPTDIQYF
TGCGCCAGCAGCCAAGTCGGGGCCCCTACGGACATTCAGTACTTC
>NA|TRBJ2-3|NA|TRBV28|15
CASSLYGRRTDTQYF
TGTGCCAGCAGTTTATACGGCAGACGCACAGATACGCAGTATTTT
>NA|TRBJ1-4|TRBD1|TRBV16|18
CASSHQYGQVTTNEKLFF
TGTGCCAGCAGCCACCAGTACGGACAGGTTACGACTAATGAAAAACTGTTTTTT
>NA|TRBJ1-2|NA|TRBV3-1|12
CASQGNAYGYTF
TGTGCCAGCCAGGGTAATGCCTATGGCTACACCTTC
>few|TRBJ1-1|TRBD1|TRBV4-1|15
CASSQVDRGNTEAFF
TGCGCCAGCAGCCAAGTGGACAGGGGGAACACTGAAGCTTTCTTT
>NA|TRBJ1-1|NA|TRBV9|14
CASSVGDGDTEAFF
TGTGCCAGCAGCGTAGGGGACGGGGACACTGAAGCTTTCTTT
>NA|TRBJ2-1|NA|TRBV3-1|13
CASSARSPDERFF
TGTGCCAGCAGCGCCCGCTCGCCCGATGAGCGGTTCTTC
>NA|TRBJ2-3|TRBD1|TRBV7-2|16
CASSQDSGTGGDTQYF
TGTGCCAGCAGCCAAGATTCTGGGACAGGGGGAGATACGCAGTATTTT
>few|TRBJ1-6|NA|TRBV11-3|15
CASSLDSTAGSPLHF
TGTGCCAGCAGCTTAGATTCTACTGCCGGTTCACCCCTCCACTTT
>NA|TRBJ2-7|NA|TRBV29-1|18
CSVTQKKAKWTEFYEQYF
TGCAGCGTCACTCAAAAAAAGGCCAAGTGGACAGAGTTCTACGAGCAGTACTTC
>NA|TRBJ1-5|NA|TRBV7-9|15
CASSLDRDSNQPQHF
TGTGCCAGCAGCCTAGACCGCGATAGCAATCAGCCCCAGCATTTT
>few|TRBJ2-7|TRBD1|TRBV11-2|16
CASSQEVGQASYEQYF
TGTGCCAGCAGCCAAGAAGTGGGACAGGCCTCCTACGAGCAGTACTTC
>NA|TRBJ2-1|NA|TRBV20-1|14
CSARDLGRINEQFF
TGCAGTGCTAGAGATCTGGGCAGGATCAATGAGCAGTTCTTC
>many|TRBJ1-2|TRBD1|TRBV28|17
CASSLSAGGTSNYGYTF
TGTGCCAGCAGTTTATCGGCAGGGGGAACCTCTAACTATGGCTACACCTTC
>NA|TRBJ1-1|NA|TRBV6-2/TRBV6-3|15
CASSYYQAAGTEAFF
TGTGCCAGCAGTTACTACCAGGCGGCGGGCACTGAAGCTTTCTTT
>NA|TRBJ2-3|NA|TRBV6-4|13
CASSDSEKDMQYF
TGTGCCAGCAGTGACTCTGAGAAAGATATGCAGTATTTT
>NA|TRBJ1-4|NA|TRBV15|13
CATSGDLNEKLFF
TGTGCCACCTCAGGGGACTTAAATGAAAAACTGTTTTTT